These T cell receptor beta chains were read from a single sample in a study of radiotherapy plus CTLA-4 blockade in lung cancer. Data came from immunoSEQ multiplex PCR; TCRdb stores just in-frame clones and leaves some out. The sample yields fewer than 35,000 clones, around 75% seen once. Sequencing was performed on peripheral blood, taken from a patient treated with radiotherapy plus ipilimumab. The receptors originated from a human donor with non-small cell lung cancer that progressed on radiotherapy plus ipilimumab. Both conserved end residues are part of each CDR3. D genes are given only for firm matches. Not all rows give a size; the values are once, few, many and, for expanded clones, a class.

CDR3 | DNA | size | D | J | V
CASSLEAAGTEAFF | TGTGCCAGCAGCTTAGAAGCAGCTGGCACTGAAGCTTTCTTT | . | . | TRBJ1-1 | TRBV7-9
CASSLSRSGTSGDTQYF | TGTGCCAGCAGCTTATCCCGGTCCGGGACTAGCGGAGATACGCAGTATTTT | . | TRBD2 | TRBJ2-3 | TRBV11-2
CASSLGGLPGELFF | TGTGCCAGCAGCTTAGGAGGCCTTCCCGGGGAGCTGTTTTTT | medium-sized | . | TRBJ2-2 | TRBV7-9
CASSLKARNTEAFF | TGTGCCAGCAGCTTAAAAGCCCGGAACACTGAAGCTTTCTTT | . | . | TRBJ1-1 | TRBV7-2
CASSFGSNTEAFF | TGCGCCAGCAGCTTCGGCTCGAACACTGAAGCTTTCTTT | . | . | TRBJ1-1 | TRBV5-1
CASSPRGTGQGATGELFF | TGCGCCAGCAGCCCTAGGGGCACGGGGCAGGGGGCGACCGGGGAGCTGTTTTTT | few | TRBD1 | TRBJ2-2 | TRBV5-1
CASSQGPGQGRTEAFF | TGTGCCAGCAGCCAAGGCCCTGGACAGGGGAGGACTGAAGCTTTCTTT | . | TRBD1 | TRBJ1-1 | TRBV4-2
CASSLPGLWAGELFF | TGTGCCAGCAGCTTACCGGGCCTGTGGGCCGGGGAGCTGTTTTTT | . | . | TRBJ2-2 | TRBV5-4
CASTTGGPSNQPQHF | TGTGCCAGTACTACAGGGGGCCCTAGCAATCAGCCCCAGCATTTT | . | TRBD1 | TRBJ1-5 | TRBV19
CASNNPGGEGETQYF | TGTGCCAGCAACAATCCCGGGGGGGAGGGGGAGACCCAGTACTTC | once | TRBD2 | TRBJ2-5 | TRBV28
CASSFKTGGSSPLHF | TGTGCCAGCAGCTTTAAGACAGGGGGAAGTTCACCCCTCCACTTT | few | TRBD1 | TRBJ1-6 | TRBV5-4
CASSLSRGDTGELFF | TGTGCCAGCAGTTTATCTAGAGGGGACACCGGGGAGCTGTTTTTT | . | . | TRBJ2-2 | TRBV27
CASVPHGGGSEQYF | TGTGCCAGCGTCCCCCATGGGGGGGGGTCCGAGCAGTACTTC | . | TRBD2 | TRBJ2-7 | TRBV6-1
CASSLGDRAHEQYF | TGCGCCAGCAGCTTGGGCGACAGGGCTCACGAGCAGTACTTC | . | TRBD1 | TRBJ2-7 | TRBV5-1
CATSRGTGGADTQYF | TGTGCCACCAGCAGAGGGACAGGGGGCGCAGATACGCAGTATTTT | . | TRBD1 | TRBJ2-3 | TRBV15
CASSPVGSGGGLYNEQFF | TGTGCCAGCTCACCGGTCGGTAGCGGGGGGGGCCTCTACAATGAGCAGTTCTTC | . | TRBD2 | TRBJ2-1 | TRBV18
CASSETGGRQPQHF | TGTGCCAGCAGTGAAACAGGGGGCCGTCAGCCCCAGCATTTT | . | TRBD1 | TRBJ1-5 | TRBV6-1
CASSPQGAAYNEQFF | TGTGCCAGCAGTCCCCAGGGGGCGGCTTACAATGAGCAGTTCTTC | once | TRBD1 | TRBJ2-1 | TRBV28
CASGGGAYEQYF | TGTGCCAGCGGGGGGGGCGCCTACGAGCAGTACTTC | . | . | TRBJ2-7 | TRBV28
CASSAEAQPQHF | TGTGCCAGCAGCGCGGAGGCTCAGCCCCAGCATTTT | . | . | TRBJ1-5 | TRBV5-4
CASSSRGGGIGNEQFF | TGTGCCAGCAGCTCCAGAGGTGGCGGGATCGGGAATGAGCAGTTCTTC | . | . | TRBJ2-1 | TRBV9
CASSLLLAGVETDTQYF | TGCGCCAGCAGCCTCTTATTAGCGGGAGTTGAGACAGATACGCAGTATTTT | . | TRBD2 | TRBJ2-3 | TRBV4-1
CAASMEYNEQFF | TGTGCCGCCAGCATGGAATACAATGAGCAGTTCTTC | . | . | TRBJ2-1 | TRBV15
CASSAGLAGSTKQYF | TGTGCCAGCAGCGCCGGCCTAGCGGGGTCTACGAAGCAGTACTTC | . | TRBD2 | TRBJ2-7 | TRBV14
CASSLGYGANEQFF | TGTGCCAGCAGCTTAGGGTACGGTGCCAATGAGCAGTTCTTC | . | . | TRBJ2-1 | TRBV7-9
CASSLTLPNYGYTF | TGTGCCAGCAGTTTAACCCTTCCTAACTATGGCTACACCTTC | . | . | TRBJ1-2 | TRBV28
CASSFIGTAYEQYF | TGTGCCAGCAGTTTTATTGGGACAGCTTACGAGCAGTACTTC | . | TRBD1 | TRBJ2-7 | TRBV27
CASSAPDRRDSPLHF | TGTGCCAGCAGCGCCCCGGACAGACGCGATTCACCCCTCCACTTT | . | . | TRBJ1-6 | TRBV7-9
CSARDNEQYF | TGCAGTGCTAGAGATAACGAGCAGTACTTC | . | . | TRBJ2-7 | TRBV20-1
CASSLADSGDAGTEAFF | TGTGCCAGCAGCTTAGCGGACTCAGGGGATGCGGGCACTGAAGCTTTCTTT | . | . | TRBJ1-1 | TRBV7-8
CASSVVGYEQYF | TGTGCCAGCAGTGTAGTGGGCTACGAGCAGTACTTC | . | . | TRBJ2-7 | TRBV2
CASSLKGGTAKNIQYF | TGTGCCAGCAGCTTAAAGGGGGGGACCGCCAAAAACATTCAGTACTTC | . | . | TRBJ2-4 | TRBV5-4
CASSPRQGAAYEQYF | TGTGCCAGCAGCCCCCGCCAGGGAGCAGCCTACGAGCAGTACTTC | . | . | TRBJ2-7 | TRBV11-2
CASSRRDDVYNSPLHF | TGTGCCAGTAGTCGCCGGGACGACGTCTATAATTCACCCCTCCACTTT | . | . | TRBJ1-6 | TRBV19
CASSGTSGDTGELFF | TGTGCCAGCAGTGGGACTAGCGGGGACACCGGGGAGCTGTTTTTT | . | TRBD2 | TRBJ2-2 | TRBV6-4
CASSQASRGGGEQFF | TGCGCCAGCAGCCAAGCCTCGAGAGGGGGCGGGGAGCAGTTCTTC | few | TRBD1 | TRBJ2-1 | TRBV4-3
CASFHGRGGSTDTQYF | TGTGCCAGCTTCCACGGGAGGGGGGGCAGCACAGATACGCAGTATTTT | . | TRBD2 | TRBJ2-3 | TRBV7-8
CASRGQTELVWTDTQYF | TGTGCCAGCCGGGGGCAGACTGAGCTCGTGTGGACAGATACGCAGTATTTT | . | . | TRBJ2-3 | TRBV27
CASSTGWNEKLFF | TGTGCCAGCTCGACAGGTTGGAATGAAAAACTGTTTTTT | . | . | TRBJ1-4 | TRBV27
CASSPDRGYGYTF | TGTGCCAGCAGTCCCGACAGGGGGTATGGCTACACCTTC | . | TRBD1 | TRBJ1-2 | TRBV27